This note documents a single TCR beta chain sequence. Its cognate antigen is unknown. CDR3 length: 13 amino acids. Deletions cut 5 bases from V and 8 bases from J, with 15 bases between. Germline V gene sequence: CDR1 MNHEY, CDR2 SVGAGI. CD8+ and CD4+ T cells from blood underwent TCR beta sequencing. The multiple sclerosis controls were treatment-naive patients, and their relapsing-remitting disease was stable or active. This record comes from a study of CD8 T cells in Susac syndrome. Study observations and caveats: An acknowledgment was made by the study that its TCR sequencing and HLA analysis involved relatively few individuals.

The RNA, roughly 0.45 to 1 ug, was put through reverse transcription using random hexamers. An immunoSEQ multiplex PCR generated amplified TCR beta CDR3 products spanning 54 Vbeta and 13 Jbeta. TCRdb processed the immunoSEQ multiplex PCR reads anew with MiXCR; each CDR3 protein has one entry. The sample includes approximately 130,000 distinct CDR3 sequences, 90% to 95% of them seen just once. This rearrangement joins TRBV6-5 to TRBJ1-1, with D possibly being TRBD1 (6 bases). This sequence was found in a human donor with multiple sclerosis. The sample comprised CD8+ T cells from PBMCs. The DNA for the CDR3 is TGTGCCAGCAGTACACAGGGCGTTGGCGAAGCTTTCTTT. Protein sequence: CASSTQGVGEAFF.